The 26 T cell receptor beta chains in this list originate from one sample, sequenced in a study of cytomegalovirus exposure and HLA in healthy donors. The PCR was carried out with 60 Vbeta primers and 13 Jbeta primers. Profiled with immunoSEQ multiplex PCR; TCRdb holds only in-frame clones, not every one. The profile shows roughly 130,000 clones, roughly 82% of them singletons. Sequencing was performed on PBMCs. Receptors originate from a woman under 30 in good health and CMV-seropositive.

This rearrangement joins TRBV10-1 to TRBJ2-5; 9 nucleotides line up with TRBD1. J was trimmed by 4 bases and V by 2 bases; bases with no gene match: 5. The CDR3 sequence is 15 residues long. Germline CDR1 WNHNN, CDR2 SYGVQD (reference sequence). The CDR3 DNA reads TGCGCCAGCAGTGAGCCGGGACAGGGAATAGAGACCCAGTACTTC. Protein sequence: CASSEPGQGIETQYF.

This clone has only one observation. CDR3 nucleotides: TGTGCCAGCTCTGGTATTTGGACTAGGGACACCGGGGAGCTGTTTTTT. Translation gives CASSGIWTRDTGELFF. The rearrangement joins TRBV18 to TRBJ2-2; 7 positions agree with TRBD2. The CDR3 runs to 16 residues. Germline lookup yields CDR1 KGHSH and CDR2 LQKENI. Trimming removed 6 bases from V and 3 bases from J; junction bases left unmatched: 10.

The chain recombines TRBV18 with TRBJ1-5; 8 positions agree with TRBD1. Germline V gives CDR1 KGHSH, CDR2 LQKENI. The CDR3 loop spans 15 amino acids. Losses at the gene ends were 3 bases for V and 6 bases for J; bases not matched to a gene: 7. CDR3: CASSPSVTGVQPQHF. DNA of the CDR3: TGTGCCAGCTCACCTTCCGTGACAGGGGTTCAGCCCCAGCATTTT.

CDR3 coding DNA: TGCGCCAGCAGCCCCAGGGGGCCGGGTGAGCAGTACTTC. Translating gives CASSPRGPGEQYF. The chain recombines TRBV5-1 with TRBJ2-7, with TRBD1 matching 8 bases. Germline V CDR1 and CDR2: SGHRS, YFSETQ. The ends lost 4 bases at V and 7 bases at J; junction bases unmatched: 7. The CDR3 is 13 amino acids.

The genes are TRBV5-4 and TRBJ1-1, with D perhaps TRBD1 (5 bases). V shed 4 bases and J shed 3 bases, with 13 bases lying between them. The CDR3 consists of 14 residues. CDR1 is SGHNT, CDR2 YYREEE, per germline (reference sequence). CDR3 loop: CASSKGLLDTEAFF. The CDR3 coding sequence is TGTGCCAGCAGCAAGGGACTGCTAGACACTGAAGCTTTCTTT.

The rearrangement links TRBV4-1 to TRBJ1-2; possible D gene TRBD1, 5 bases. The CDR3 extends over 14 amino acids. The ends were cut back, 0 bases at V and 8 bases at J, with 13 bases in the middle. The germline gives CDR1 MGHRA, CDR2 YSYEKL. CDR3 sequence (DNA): TGCGCCAGCAGCCAAGATAATTTGGCAGGGGGCTACACCTTC. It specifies CASSQDNLAGGYTF.

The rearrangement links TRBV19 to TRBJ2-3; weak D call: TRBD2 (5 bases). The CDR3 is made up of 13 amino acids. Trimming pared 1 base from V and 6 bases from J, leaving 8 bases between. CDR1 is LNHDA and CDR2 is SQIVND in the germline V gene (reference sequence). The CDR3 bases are TGTGCCAGTAGTATAGGGGAGCGGGATACGCAGTATTTT. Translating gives CASSIGERDTQYF. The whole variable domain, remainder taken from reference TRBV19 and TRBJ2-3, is DGGITQSPKYLFRKEGQNVTLSCEQNLNHDAMYWYRQDPGQGLRLIYYSQIVNDFQKGDIAEGYSVSREKKESFPLTVTSAQKNPTAFYLCASSIGERDTQYFGPGTRLTVL.

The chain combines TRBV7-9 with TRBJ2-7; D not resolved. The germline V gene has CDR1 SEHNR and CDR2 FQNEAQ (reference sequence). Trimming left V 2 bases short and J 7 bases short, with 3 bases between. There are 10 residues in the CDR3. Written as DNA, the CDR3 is TGTGCCAGCAGCTTAATAGAGCAGTACTTC. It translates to CASSLIEQYF.

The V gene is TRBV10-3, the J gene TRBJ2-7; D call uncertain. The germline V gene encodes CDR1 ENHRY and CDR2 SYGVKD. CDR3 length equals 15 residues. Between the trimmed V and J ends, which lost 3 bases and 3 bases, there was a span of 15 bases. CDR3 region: CAISDQVNSLYEQYF. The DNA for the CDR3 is TGTGCCATCAGTGACCAAGTAAACAGTCTCTACGAGCAGTACTTC.

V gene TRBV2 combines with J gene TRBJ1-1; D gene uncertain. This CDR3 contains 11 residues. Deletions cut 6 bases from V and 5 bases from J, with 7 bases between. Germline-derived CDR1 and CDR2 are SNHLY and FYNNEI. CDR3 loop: CASRGGTEAFF. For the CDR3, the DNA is TGTGCCAGCAGGGGAGGGACTGAAGCTTTCTTT.

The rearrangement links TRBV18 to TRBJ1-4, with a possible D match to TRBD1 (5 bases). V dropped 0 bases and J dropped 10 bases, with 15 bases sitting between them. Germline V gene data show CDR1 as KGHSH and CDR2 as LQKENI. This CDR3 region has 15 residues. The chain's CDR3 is CASSPPRYLTGKLFF. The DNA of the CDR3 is TGTGCCAGCTCACCACCAAGGTACCTCACAGGAAAACTGTTTTTT.

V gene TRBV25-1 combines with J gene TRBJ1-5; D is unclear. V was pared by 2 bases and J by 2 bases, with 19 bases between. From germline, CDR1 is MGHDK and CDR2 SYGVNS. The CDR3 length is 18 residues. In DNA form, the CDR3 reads TGTGCCAGCAGTGAAAGTAATGAGGGCACCCAAGGCAATCAGCCCCAGCATTTT. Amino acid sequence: CASSESNEGTQGNQPQHF.

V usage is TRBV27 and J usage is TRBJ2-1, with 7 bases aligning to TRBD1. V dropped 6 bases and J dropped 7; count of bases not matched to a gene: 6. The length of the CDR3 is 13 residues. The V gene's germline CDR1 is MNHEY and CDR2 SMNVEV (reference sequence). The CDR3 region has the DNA TGTGCCAGCAGGAGGGGGCTAGGGAATGAGCAGTTCTTC. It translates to CASRRGLGNEQFF.

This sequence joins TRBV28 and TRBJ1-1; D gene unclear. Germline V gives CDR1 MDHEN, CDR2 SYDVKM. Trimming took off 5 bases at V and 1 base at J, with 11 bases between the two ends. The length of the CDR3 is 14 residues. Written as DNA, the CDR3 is TGTGCCAGCAGTCCGCGGAGGCAGAACACTGAAGCTTTCTTT. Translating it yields CASSPRRQNTEAFF.

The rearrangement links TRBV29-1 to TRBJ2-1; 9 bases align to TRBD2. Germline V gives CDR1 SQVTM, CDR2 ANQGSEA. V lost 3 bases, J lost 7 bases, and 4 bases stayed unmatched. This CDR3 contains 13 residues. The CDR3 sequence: CSVEAGGRNEQFF. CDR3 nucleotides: TGCAGCGTTGAGGCGGGGGGGCGTAATGAGCAGTTCTTC.

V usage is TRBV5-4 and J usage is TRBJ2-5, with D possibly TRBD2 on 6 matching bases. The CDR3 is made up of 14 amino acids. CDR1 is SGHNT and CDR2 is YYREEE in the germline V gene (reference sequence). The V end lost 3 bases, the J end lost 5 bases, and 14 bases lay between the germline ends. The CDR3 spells CASSSRDSPETQYF. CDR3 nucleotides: TGTGCCAGCAGCTCCCGGGACTCCCCTGAGACCCAGTACTTC.

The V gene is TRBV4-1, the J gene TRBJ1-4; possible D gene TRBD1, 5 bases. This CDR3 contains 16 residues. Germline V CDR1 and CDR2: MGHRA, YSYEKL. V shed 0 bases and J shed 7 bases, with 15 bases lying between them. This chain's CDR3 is CASSQEPLGDSEKLFF. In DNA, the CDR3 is TGCGCCAGCAGCCAAGAGCCTCTAGGGGATAGTGAAAAACTGTTTTTT.

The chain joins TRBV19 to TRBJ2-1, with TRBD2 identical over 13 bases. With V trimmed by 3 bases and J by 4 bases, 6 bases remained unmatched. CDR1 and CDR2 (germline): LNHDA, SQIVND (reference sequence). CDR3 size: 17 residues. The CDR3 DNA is TGTGCCAGTAGTATGTGGGGGACTAGCGGGGATTACAATGAGCAGTTCTTC. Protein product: CASSMWGTSGDYNEQFF.

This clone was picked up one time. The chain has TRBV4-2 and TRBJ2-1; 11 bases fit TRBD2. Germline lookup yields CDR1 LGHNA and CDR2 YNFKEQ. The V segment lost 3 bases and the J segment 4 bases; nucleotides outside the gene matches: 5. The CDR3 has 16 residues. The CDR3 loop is CASSHDSGGAYNEQFF. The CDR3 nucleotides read TGTGCCAGCAGCCACGATAGCGGGGGGGCTTACAATGAGCAGTTCTTC.

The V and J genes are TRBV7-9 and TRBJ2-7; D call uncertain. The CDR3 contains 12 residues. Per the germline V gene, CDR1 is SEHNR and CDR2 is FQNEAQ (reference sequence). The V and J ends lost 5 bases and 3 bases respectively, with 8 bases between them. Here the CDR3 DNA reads TGTGCCAGCAGCCCCGACAACTACGAGCAGTACTTC. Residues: CASSPDNYEQYF.

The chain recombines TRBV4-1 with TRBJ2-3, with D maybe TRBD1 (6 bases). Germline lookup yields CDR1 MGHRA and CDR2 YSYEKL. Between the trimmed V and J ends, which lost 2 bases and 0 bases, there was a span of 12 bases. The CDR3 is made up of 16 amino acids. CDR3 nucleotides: TGCGCCAGCAGCCAATCCGGGACAACTAGCACAGATACGCAGTATTTT. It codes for CASSQSGTTSTDTQYF.

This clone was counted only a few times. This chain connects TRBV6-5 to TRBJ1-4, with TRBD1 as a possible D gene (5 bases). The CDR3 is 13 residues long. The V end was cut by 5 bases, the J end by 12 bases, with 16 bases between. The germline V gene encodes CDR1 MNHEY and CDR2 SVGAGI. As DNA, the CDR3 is TGTGCCAGCAGTAGGGGAGGGACGGCTGAACTGTTTTTT. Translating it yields CASSRGGTAELFF.

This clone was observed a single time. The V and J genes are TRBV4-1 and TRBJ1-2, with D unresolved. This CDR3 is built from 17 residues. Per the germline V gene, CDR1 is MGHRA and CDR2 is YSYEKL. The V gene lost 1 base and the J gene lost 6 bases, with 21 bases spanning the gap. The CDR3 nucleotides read TGCGCCAGCAGCCAAGGGAGGAATGTTGCTCTGGGTCATGGCTACACCTTC. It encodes CASSQGRNVALGHGYTF.

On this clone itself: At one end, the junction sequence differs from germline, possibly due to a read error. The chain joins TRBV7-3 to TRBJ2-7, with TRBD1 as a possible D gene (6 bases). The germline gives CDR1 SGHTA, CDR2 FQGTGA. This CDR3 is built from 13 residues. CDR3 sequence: CASSLGQSSDLEF. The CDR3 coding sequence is TGTGCCAGCAGCCTTGGACAGTCCAGCGATTTAGAATTC.

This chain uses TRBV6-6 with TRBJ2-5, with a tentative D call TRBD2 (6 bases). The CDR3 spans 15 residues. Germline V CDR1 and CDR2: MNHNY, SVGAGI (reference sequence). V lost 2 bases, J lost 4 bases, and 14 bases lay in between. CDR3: CASSYPRAGGETQYF. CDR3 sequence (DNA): TGTGCCAGCAGTTACCCAAGGGCCGGGGGAGAGACCCAGTACTTC.

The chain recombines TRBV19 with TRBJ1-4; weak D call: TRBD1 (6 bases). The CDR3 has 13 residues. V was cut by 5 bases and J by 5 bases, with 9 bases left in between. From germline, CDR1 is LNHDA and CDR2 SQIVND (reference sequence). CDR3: CASSADRNEKLFF. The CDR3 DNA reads TGTGCCAGTAGTGCGGACAGAAATGAAAAACTGTTTTTT. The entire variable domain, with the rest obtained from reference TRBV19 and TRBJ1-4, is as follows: DGGITQSPKYLFRKEGQNVTLSCEQNLNHDAMYWYRQDPGQGLRLIYYSQIVNDFQKGDIAEGYSVSREKKESFPLTVTSAQKNPTAFYLCASSADRNEKLFFGSGTQLSVL.